The T cell receptor (beta chain) under discussion was sequenced for a study of shared clonotypes between healthy human individuals. Clones were sequenced by immunoSEQ multiplex PCR, and TCRdb holds only the in-frame ones, with some missing. The data contain roughly 450,000 clones, 79% of them singletons. This clonotype was sampled from a middle-aged woman in good health. Some clones in this sample may be carry-over from other donors' samples. The specimen was PBMCs.

CDR3 bases: TGTGCCAGCAGCCCGGACAGGGTGTTATCAGATACGCAGTATTTT. Its translation is CASSPDRVLSDTQYF. The gene calls are TRBV11-2 and TRBJ2-3; 8 bases are shared with TRBD1. The ends lost 5 bases at V and 4 bases at J; junction bases unmatched: 8. This CDR3 comprises 15 residues. The germline V gene has CDR1 SGHAT and CDR2 FQNNGV.